The TCR beta chain described here comes from a study of blood T cell repertoires in COVID-19. Study at large: Donors in the United States, Italy and Spain gave samples during acute or convalescent COVID-19.

CDR1 and CDR2 (germline): LNHNV, YYDKDF (reference sequence). The CDR3 totals 15 residues. V lost 3 bases to trimming and J lost 8 bases; unmatched junction nucleotides: 7. Clones were sequenced by immunoSEQ multiplex PCR, and TCRdb holds only the in-frame ones, with some missing. Of fewer than 400,000 clones listed, roughly nine tenths are singletons. Sequencing was done on a sample of peripheral blood. This chain joins TRBV15 and TRBJ1-4; 9 positions agree with TRBD1. This TCR came from a woman aged 25 to 45 with COVID-19, enrolled during active disease. The CDR3 DNA reads TGTGCCACCAGCAGCTCCGGGACAGGGAAGGAAAAACTGTTTTTT. Its translation is CATSSSGTGKEKLFF.